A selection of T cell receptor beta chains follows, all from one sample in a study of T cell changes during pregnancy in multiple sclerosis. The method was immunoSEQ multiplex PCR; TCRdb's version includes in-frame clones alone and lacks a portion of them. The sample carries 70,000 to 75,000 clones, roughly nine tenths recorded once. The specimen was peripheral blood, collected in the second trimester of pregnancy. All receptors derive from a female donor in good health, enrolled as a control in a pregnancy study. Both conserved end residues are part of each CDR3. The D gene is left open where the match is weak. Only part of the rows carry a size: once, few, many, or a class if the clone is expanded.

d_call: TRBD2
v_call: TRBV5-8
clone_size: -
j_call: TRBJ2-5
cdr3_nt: TGTGCCAGCAGCTTGGGGGAGCGGGGTGGAGAGACCCAGTACTTC
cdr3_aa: CASSLGERGGETQYF

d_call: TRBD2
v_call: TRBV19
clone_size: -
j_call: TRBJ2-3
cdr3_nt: TGTGCCAGCGCACCAGGTCGTAGCGGGGGTTCAGATACGCAGTATTTT
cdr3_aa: CASAPGRSGGSDTQYF

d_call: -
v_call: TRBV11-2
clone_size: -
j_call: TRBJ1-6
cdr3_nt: TGTGCCAGCAGCCCGACGCCGGGTTTGGTAATGGATTCACCCCTCCACTTT
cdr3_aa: CASSPTPGLVMDSPLHF

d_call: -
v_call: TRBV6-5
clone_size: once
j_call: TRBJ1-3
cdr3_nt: TGTGCCAGCAGTGCGGGGAGCTCTGGAAACACCATATATTTT
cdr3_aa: CASSAGSSGNTIYF

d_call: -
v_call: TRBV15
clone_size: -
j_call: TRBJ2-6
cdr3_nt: TGTGCCACCAGCAGAGACCCTTCTGGGGCCAACGTCCTGACTTTC
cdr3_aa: CATSRDPSGANVLTF

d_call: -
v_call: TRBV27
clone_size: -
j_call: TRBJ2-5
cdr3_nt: TGTGCCAGCAGTTTATTCCAACAGGGCCCAGAGACCCAGTACTTC
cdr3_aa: CASSLFQQGPETQYF

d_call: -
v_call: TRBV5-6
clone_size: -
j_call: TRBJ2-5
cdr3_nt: TGTGCCAGCAGAGGAGGGGGCCGGGGGGAGACCCAGTACTTC
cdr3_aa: CASRGGGRGETQYF

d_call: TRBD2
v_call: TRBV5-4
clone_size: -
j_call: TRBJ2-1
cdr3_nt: TGTGCCAGCAGCCCCGGACTAGCGGAGCAGTTCTTC
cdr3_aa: CASSPGLAEQFF

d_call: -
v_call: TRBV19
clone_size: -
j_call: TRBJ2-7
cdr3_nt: TGTGCCAGTAGTTCAGGGATCCCCTACGAGCAGTACTTC
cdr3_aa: CASSSGIPYEQYF

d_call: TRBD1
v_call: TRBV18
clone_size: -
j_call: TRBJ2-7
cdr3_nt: TGTGCCAGCTCACCTGCCGGGACAGGGGGCGAGCAGTACTTC
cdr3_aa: CASSPAGTGGEQYF

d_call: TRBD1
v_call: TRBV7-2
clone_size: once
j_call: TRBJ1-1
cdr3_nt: TGTGCCAGCAGCCCAACGGGACAGGGTGTCGCTGAAGCTTTCTTT
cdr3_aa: CASSPTGQGVAEAFF